The rows below give T cell receptor beta chains drawn from one sample of a study of T cell responses to AZD1222 COVID-19 vaccine. This table comes from immunoSEQ multiplex PCR, and its TCRdb copy is limited to in-frame clones, with some not included. Of about 190,000 clones listed, around 92% are singletons. Sequences were derived from peripheral blood, sampled on day 0 of AZD1222 vaccination. Receptors were obtained from an adult in good health. CDR3s include the opening cysteine and the closing phenylalanine or tryptophan. The order of the fields is V gene, D gene, clone size, J gene, CDR3 protein, CDR3 DNA. A D gene is named only where the DNA matches it firmly. A clone size is listed for some rows: how often the clone was seen (once, few, many), or a class if it is expanded.

>TRBV15|-|-|TRBJ2-6
CATSRDGAGANVLTF
TGTGCCACCAGCAGAGACGGGGCTGGGGCCAACGTCCTGACTTTC
>TRBV7-3|-|few|TRBJ2-1
CASSPTGPGEQFF
TGTGCCAGCAGCCCCACAGGGCCGGGTGAGCAGTTCTTC
>TRBV7-3|-|-|TRBJ2-1
CASSFPLDPATDPGSYNEQFF
TGTGCCAGCAGCTTCCCCCTTGACCCCGCTACCGACCCGGGCTCCTACAATGAGCAGTTCTTC
>TRBV28|-|-|TRBJ2-7
CASSRWTVEQYF
TGTGCCAGCAGCCGCTGGACAGTCGAGCAGTACTTC
>TRBV5-1|TRBD2|-|TRBJ2-2
CASSGWGLGYSNTGELFF
TGCGCCAGCAGCGGCTGGGGACTAGGGTACTCGAACACCGGGGAGCTGTTTTTT
>TRBV4-1|-|-|TRBJ1-1
CASSLRQTNTEAFF
TGCGCCAGCAGCCTACGGCAGACGAACACTGAAGCTTTCTTT
>TRBV28|TRBD1|-|TRBJ2-2
CASSPGTGGSGELFF
TGTGCCAGCAGCCCGGGGACAGGGGGTTCCGGGGAGCTGTTTTTT
>TRBV19|TRBD2|-|TRBJ2-1
CASSMFYGGLANDNEQFF
TGTGCCAGTAGTATGTTTTACGGGGGACTAGCGAACGACAATGAGCAGTTCTTC
>TRBV30|-|-|TRBJ2-7
CAWRLEYEQYF
TGTGCCTGGAGACTAGAATACGAGCAGTACTTC
>TRBV10-3|TRBD1|-|TRBJ1-1
CAISESRTGAEAFF
TGTGCCATCAGTGAGTCGAGGACAGGCGCTGAAGCTTTCTTT
>TRBV7-2|-|-|TRBJ2-1
CASSLSSYNEQFF
TGTGCCAGCAGCTTGAGCTCCTACAATGAGCAGTTCTTC
>TRBV6-2/TRBV6-3|-|once|TRBJ1-1
CASSTDRRGMKAFF
TGTGCCAGCAGTACCGACAGAAGGGGGATGAAAGCTTTCTTT
>TRBV10-3|TRBD1|once|TRBJ1-4
CAISESGTGTEKLFF
TGTGCCATCAGTGAGTCGGGGACAGGCACCGAAAAACTGTTTTTT
>TRBV6-1|TRBD1|-|TRBJ1-5
CASSEGWGRGYQPQHF
TGTGCCAGCAGTGAAGGGTGGGGCAGGGGGTATCAGCCCCAGCATTTT
>TRBV9|TRBD2|-|TRBJ2-2
CASSVDDSGYTGELFF
TGTGCCAGCAGCGTAGATGATAGCGGGTACACCGGGGAGCTGTTTTTT
>TRBV9|-|once|TRBJ2-3
CASSVGPGSTDTQYF
TGTGCCAGCAGCGTAGGTCCAGGGAGCACAGATACGCAGTATTTT
>TRBV2|-|-|TRBJ2-1
CASSGGGDRNYNEQFF
TGTGCCAGCAGTGGGGGAGGGGACAGAAACTACAATGAGCAGTTCTTC
>TRBV5-1|-|-|TRBJ1-4
CASNHRAGEKLFF
TGCGCCAGCAACCACAGGGCGGGTGAAAAACTGTTTTTT
>TRBV29-1|TRBD2|few|TRBJ2-3
CSVDLAVAVDTQYF
TGCAGCGTTGACCTAGCGGTCGCGGTAGATACGCAGTATTTT
>TRBV5-1|TRBD2|-|TRBJ2-2
CASSPGGTSNTGELFF
TGCGCCAGCAGCCCCGGGGGGACTTCGAACACCGGGGAGCTGTTTTTT
>TRBV5-1|-|-|TRBJ1-2
CASSLSGTINKSGYTF
TGCGCCAGCAGTCTATCCGGGACGATAAACAAGAGTGGCTACACCTTC
>TRBV9|-|once|TRBJ2-3
CASSVGDGLTDTQYF
TGTGCCAGCAGCGTAGGGGACGGGCTCACAGATACGCAGTATTTT
>TRBV5-1|TRBD1|-|TRBJ2-7
CASRPDRGLGEQYF
TGCGCCAGCAGACCGGACAGGGGGTTGGGGGAGCAGTACTTC
>TRBV5-1|-|-|TRBJ2-1
CASSFDGSSYNEQFF
TGCGCCAGCAGCTTCGACGGTAGCTCCTACAATGAGCAGTTCTTC
>TRBV5-1|-|-|TRBJ2-3
CASSPLALGDTQYF
TGCGCCAGCAGCCCGCTAGCTTTGGGTGATACGCAGTATTTT
>TRBV7-8|TRBD2|-|TRBJ2-1
CASSVRTSGRFGEQFF
TGTGCCAGCAGCGTGAGGACTAGCGGGAGGTTTGGTGAGCAGTTCTTC
>TRBV10-1|-|-|TRBJ2-7
CASSDRGPEQYF
TGCGCCAGCAGTGACAGGGGCCCCGAGCAGTACTTC